These 30 T cell receptor beta chains were all obtained from the same sample, sequenced in a study of shared clonotypes between healthy human individuals. Sequencing used immunoSEQ multiplex PCR; TCRdb keeps in-frame clones, though not all of them. In the table there are 2 million to 2.5 million clones, approximately 93% of which are singletons. The sample consisted of naive CD4+ T cells from PBMCs. As for subset: CD45RA+ positively selected. All receptors come from a man younger than 35 in good health. Some clones in this sample may be carry-over from other donors' samples.

The chain carries TRBV7-8 and TRBJ2-7; 7 bases are shared with TRBD1. This CDR3 contains 15 residues. The trim removed 5 bases at V and 3 bases at J, leaving 10 bases unmatched. Germline V gives CDR1 SGHVS, CDR2 FQNEAQ. The chain's CDR3 is CASSQTVGGGYEQYF. CDR3 sequence (DNA): TGTGCCAGCAGCCAAACAGTAGGGGGCGGCTACGAGCAGTACTTC.

The rearrangement joins TRBV6-6 to TRBJ1-2, with TRBD1 matching 8 bases. Germline CDR1 reads MNHNY; CDR2 reads SVGAGI (reference sequence). The junction had 6 bases not matched to a gene; V was cut back by 5 bases and J by 4 bases. The CDR3 sequence is 14 residues long. As DNA, the CDR3 is TGTGCCAGCAGTACCGGGACAGGAGTCTATGGCTACACCTTC. Translation gives CASSTGTGVYGYTF.

J is TRBJ2-3 and V is TRBV6-5; no firm D call. V shed 3 bases and J shed 6 bases, with 13 bases lying between them. CDR3 size: 14 residues. Germline values: CDR1 MNHEY, CDR2 SVGAGI. The CDR3 is CASSYSRLVDTQYF. The DNA of the CDR3 is TGTGCCAGCAGTTATTCCCGTTTGGTGGATACGCAGTATTTT.

The rearrangement uses TRBV7-3 and TRBJ2-2; 9 bases are shared with TRBD1. V dropped 5 bases and J dropped 5; count of bases not matched to a gene: 6. The CDR3 extends over 15 amino acids. Germline CDR1 is SGHTA and CDR2 is FQGTGA. CDR3 residues: CASSPETGGTGELFF. The DNA for the CDR3 is TGTGCCAGCAGCCCGGAGACAGGGGGGACCGGGGAGCTGTTTTTT.

This chain links TRBV6-4 with TRBJ2-1; no definite D call. The CDR3 is made up of 12 amino acids. Germline loops: CDR1 MRHNA, CDR2 SNTAGT. The V and J ends lost 1 base and 7 bases respectively, with 5 bases between them. Written as DNA, the CDR3 is TGTGCCAGCAGTGACTTTAGAAATGAGCAGTTCTTC. Translation gives CASSDFRNEQFF.

V usage is TRBV6-5 and J usage is TRBJ2-1, with D tentatively TRBD1 (5 bases). The V and J ends lost 8 bases and 6 bases respectively, with 17 bases between them. The CDR3 runs 14 residues. Germline CDR1 is MNHEY and CDR2 is SVGAGI. CDR3 DNA sequence: TGTGCCAGCCAACGGCACCCCCAGGGCAATGAGCAGTTCTTC. Its protein is CASQRHPQGNEQFF.

V and J are TRBV11-2 and TRBJ2-2; D not certain. CDR1 and CDR2 from the germline V gene are SGHAT and FQNNGV. Trimming took 4 bases from V and 5 from J, leaving 8 bases between them. CDR3 length: 13 residues. The CDR3: CASSSLLTGELFF. The DNA for the CDR3 is TGTGCCAGCAGCTCCCTTTTGACCGGGGAGCTGTTTTTT.

The chain has TRBV27 and TRBJ2-5, with 10 bases identical to TRBD1. After removal of 3 bases from V and 5 bases from J, the junction contained 12 bases not matched to a gene. Germline values: CDR1 MNHEY, CDR2 SMNVEV (reference sequence). The CDR3 loop spans 17 amino acids. The CDR3 spells CASSFSRPGQGSETQYF. DNA for the CDR3: TGTGCCAGCAGTTTCTCGAGACCGGGACAGGGGTCGGAGACCCAGTACTTC.

The chain combines TRBV7-8 with TRBJ2-7; 7 nucleotides agree with TRBD1. The CDR3 totals 16 residues. The junction had 8 bases not matched to a gene; V was cut back by 1 base and J by 2 bases. Germline lookup yields CDR1 SGHVS and CDR2 FQNEAQ. The DNA for the CDR3 is TGTGCCAGCAGCTTAGTGGGGACAGCCATCCCCTACGAGCAGTACTTC. Its translation is CASSLVGTAIPYEQYF.

This rearrangement joins TRBV19 to TRBJ2-3; D possibly corresponds to TRBD1 (6 bases). The CDR3 has 14 amino acids. V lost 0 bases to trimming and J lost 9 bases, with 13 bases between them. CDR1 is LNHDA and CDR2 is SQIVND in the germline V gene (reference sequence). The CDR3 reads CASSIEFKRGTQYF. The CDR3 region has the DNA TGTGCCAGTAGTATAGAATTTAAAAGGGGGACGCAGTATTTT.

The V and J genes are TRBV29-1 and TRBJ1-4; D not resolved. Trimming pared 1 base from V and 3 bases from J, leaving 12 bases between. CDR1 and CDR2 (germline): SQVTM, ANQGSEA. The CDR3 runs to 15 residues. This CDR3 is CSVEGGRHSNEKLFF. CDR3 in DNA: TGCAGCGTTGAAGGCGGGAGACACTCTAATGAAAAACTGTTTTTT.

The J gene is TRBJ2-7, the V gene TRBV11-2; perhaps D is TRBD1 or TRBD2 (5 bases each). With 5 bases removed from V and 7 bases from J, the gap between germline ends came to 15 bases. In germline, CDR1 is SGHAT, CDR2 FQNNGV. This CDR3 is built from 13 residues. CDR3 sequence (DNA): TGTGCCAGCAGCGCCCCGGGGACCGGTGAGCAGTACTTC. It codes for CASSAPGTGEQYF.

Points on this clone: The same CDR3 can be traced to other DNA sequences in this sample. The chain links TRBV5-4 to TRBJ2-7, with 8 bases matching TRBD1. Germline CDR1 reads SGHNT; CDR2 reads YYREEE (reference sequence). This CDR3 is built from 13 residues. V was clipped by 4 bases and J by 3 bases; unmatched bases: 3. CDR3 sequence reads: CASSAGQGYEQYF. CDR3 nucleotide sequence: TGTGCCAGCAGCGCCGGACAGGGCTACGAGCAGTACTTC.

The chain recombines TRBV5-1 with TRBJ2-7; D ambiguous. The V end was cut by 2 bases, the J end by 6 bases, with 18 bases between. The germline CDR1 and CDR2 sequences are SGHRS and YFSETQ. This CDR3 contains 15 residues. In DNA, the CDR3 is TGCGCCAGCAGCTTTTCCGGGCTTCAAGGAGTCGAGCAGTACTTC. Translating it yields CASSFSGLQGVEQYF.

CDR3 region: CATSRGPNYEQYF. As DNA, the CDR3 is TGTGCCACCAGCAGAGGGCCGAACTACGAGCAGTACTTC. The chain couples TRBV15 to TRBJ2-7; D remains ambiguous. Germline CDR1 LNHNV, CDR2 YYDKDF (reference sequence). The CDR3 sequence is 13 residues long. Trimming pared 1 base from V and 3 bases from J, leaving 7 bases between.

This chain links TRBV6-1 with TRBJ1-5, with D uncertain. In germline, CDR1 is MNHNS, CDR2 SASEGT. Between the trimmed V and J ends, which lost 8 bases and 5 bases, there was a span of 13 bases. The CDR3 covers 13 residues. As DNA, the CDR3 is TGTGCCAGCGATATCCCCTTTTATCAGCCCCAGCATTTT. Translated: CASDIPFYQPQHF.

The gene calls are TRBV9 and TRBJ2-6, with a weak D call TRBD1 (5 bases). Between the trimmed V and J ends, which lost 4 bases and 2 bases, there was a span of 16 bases. Germline V gene data show CDR1 as SGDLS and CDR2 as YYNGEE. The length of the CDR3 is 17 residues. CDR3 region: CASSNTRVRAGANVLTF. Here the CDR3 DNA reads TGTGCCAGCAGCAACACCAGGGTTCGGGCTGGGGCCAACGTCCTGACTTTC.

The V gene is TRBV11-2, the J gene TRBJ1-1; D ambiguous. This CDR3 is 16 amino acids long. Trimming took off 5 bases at V and 0 bases at J, with 16 bases between the two ends. Looked up from germline, CDR1 is SGHAT and CDR2 is FQNNGV. The CDR3 coding sequence is TGTGCCAGCAGCATAGGGAGTACTATACTGAACACTGAAGCTTTCTTT. Translated, it gives CASSIGSTILNTEAFF.

The V gene is TRBV5-5, the J gene TRBJ1-2, with D hard to call. The V end was cut by 7 bases, the J end by 5 bases, with 9 bases between. This CDR3 comprises 11 residues. The germline V gene encodes CDR1 SGHKS and CDR2 YYEKEE (reference sequence). The CDR3 DNA is TGTGCCAGCGCCTCTTCGTATGGCTACACCTTC. Its translation is CASASSYGYTF. Supplemented by reference TRBV5-5 and TRBJ1-2, the full variable domain reads DAGVTQSPTHLIKTRGQQVTLRCSPISGHKSVSWYQQVLGQGPQFIFQYYEKEERGRGNFPDRFSARQFPNYSSELNVNALLLGDSALYLCASASSYGYTFGSGTRLTVV.

The rearrangement uses TRBV28 and TRBJ2-2; D possibly corresponds to TRBD1 (6 bases). CDR1 and CDR2 from the germline V gene are MDHEN and SYDVKM. V lost 6 bases and J lost 1, with 15 bases in between. The CDR3 contains 16 residues. The CDR3 spells CASRYQGWGNTGELFF. DNA for the CDR3: TGTGCCAGCAGATATCAGGGGTGGGGGAACACCGGGGAGCTGTTTTTT.

This sequence joins TRBV19 and TRBJ2-1, with D hard to call. V was cut by 9 bases and J by 7 bases, with 16 bases left in between. The CDR3 length is 13 residues. Germline CDR1 reads LNHDA; CDR2 reads SQIVND (reference sequence). The CDR3 DNA reads as TGTGCCAGCAGCACAAGGCTGGGGAATGAGCAGTTCTTC. Residues: CASSTRLGNEQFF.

V and J are TRBV6-5 and TRBJ2-2; 9 bases are a match to TRBD1. Trimming at V came to 7 bases and at J to 6 bases, leaving 6 bases not matched to a gene. Per germline, CDR1 MNHEY and CDR2 SVGAGI. The CDR3 runs 14 residues. DNA for the CDR3: TGTGCCAGCACCACACAGGGGGCCCCCGGGGAGCTGTTTTTT. It codes for CASTTQGAPGELFF.

This rearrangement joins TRBV6-1 to TRBJ1-1; a weak D match, TRBD1 (6 bases). The V end lost 0 bases, the J end lost 4 bases, and 12 bases lay between the germline ends. The CDR3 spans 15 residues. Germline V gene data show CDR1 as MNHNS and CDR2 as SASEGT. The CDR3 loop is CASSEAGGAATEAFF. The CDR3 coding sequence is TGTGCCAGCAGTGAAGCGGGGGGGGCGGCCACTGAAGCTTTCTTT.

V gene TRBV18 combines with J gene TRBJ2-7, with 12 bases identical to TRBD2. This CDR3 contains 14 residues. Losses at the gene ends were 4 bases for V and 6 bases for J; bases not matched to a gene: 4. The germline V gene encodes CDR1 KGHSH and CDR2 LQKENI. This CDR3 reads CASSRLAGVSEQYF. DNA of the CDR3: TGTGCCAGCTCACGACTAGCGGGAGTAAGCGAGCAGTACTTC.

The chain combines TRBV7-8 with TRBJ1-5; TRBD1 aligns across 7 bases. The CDR3 extends over 16 amino acids. Germline CDR1 SGHVS, CDR2 FQNEAQ. The junction had 5 bases not matched to a gene; V was cut back by 2 bases and J by 1 base. The CDR3 nucleotides are TGTGCCAGCAGCTTAAGGGGGGACAGCAGCAATCAGCCCCAGCATTTT. Translating it yields CASSLRGDSSNQPQHF.

J is TRBJ2-4 and V is TRBV4-3; D call uncertain. In germline, CDR1 is LGHNA, CDR2 YSLEER. There are 15 residues in the CDR3. The V end was cut by 1 base, the J end by 0 bases, with 7 bases between. The CDR3 loop is CASSQGLGAKNIQYF. The CDR3 DNA reads TGCGCCAGCAGCCAAGGACTGGGAGCCAAAAACATTCAGTACTTC.

The V gene is TRBV5-6, the J gene TRBJ2-7, with TRBD1 matching 7 bases. With 0 bases clipped from V and 4 bases from J, the junction kept 7 bases outside the gene matches. The germline V gene encodes CDR1 SGHDT and CDR2 YYEEEE. The CDR3 extends over 15 amino acids. The CDR3, as DNA: TGTGCCAGCAGCTTGGCCCGGACAGGACGTTACGAGCAGTACTTC. This translates into CASSLARTGRYEQYF.

The V gene is TRBV5-1, the J gene TRBJ2-1; 11 bases are a match to TRBD1. The trim removed 6 bases at V and 7 bases at J, leaving 9 bases unmatched. Per the germline V gene, CDR1 is SGHRS and CDR2 is YFSETQ. This CDR3 spans 15 amino acids. The CDR3 nucleotides are TGCGCCAGCACCGAAGCCGGGACAGGGGGGAATGAGCAGTTCTTC. It codes for CASTEAGTGGNEQFF.

The rearrangement links TRBV5-1 to TRBJ2-5; 8 positions match TRBD2. The germline gives CDR1 SGHRS, CDR2 YFSETQ. The CDR3 sequence is 17 residues long. With 0 bases clipped from V and 4 bases from J, the junction kept 11 bases outside the gene matches. This CDR3 reads CASSLVGLRLAGETQYF. For the CDR3, the DNA is TGCGCCAGCAGCTTGGTAGGGTTACGGCTAGCGGGAGAGACCCAGTACTTC. Based on the CDR3 plus reference TRBV5-1 and TRBJ2-5, the full variable domain is KAGVTQTPRYLIKTRGQQVTLSCSPISGHRSVSWYQQTPGQGLQFLFEYFSETQRNKGNFPGRFSGRQFSNSRSEMNVSTLELGDSALYLCASSLVGLRLAGETQYFGPGTRLLVL.

The chain couples TRBV28 to TRBJ2-2; no firm D call. The germline V gene has CDR1 MDHEN and CDR2 SYDVKM. The CDR3 extends over 13 amino acids. The V gene lost 2 bases and the J gene lost 8 bases, with 9 bases spanning the gap. This CDR3 is CASSLPLGGELFF. The DNA of the CDR3 is TGTGCCAGCAGTTTACCCCTTGGGGGGGAGCTGTTTTTT. The entire variable domain, with the rest obtained from reference TRBV28 and TRBJ2-2, is as follows: DVKVTQSSRYLVKRTGEKVFLECVQDMDHENMFWYRQDPGLGLRLIYFSYDVKMKEKGDIPEGYSVSREKKERFSLILESASTNQTSMYLCASSLPLGGELFFGEGSRLTVL.